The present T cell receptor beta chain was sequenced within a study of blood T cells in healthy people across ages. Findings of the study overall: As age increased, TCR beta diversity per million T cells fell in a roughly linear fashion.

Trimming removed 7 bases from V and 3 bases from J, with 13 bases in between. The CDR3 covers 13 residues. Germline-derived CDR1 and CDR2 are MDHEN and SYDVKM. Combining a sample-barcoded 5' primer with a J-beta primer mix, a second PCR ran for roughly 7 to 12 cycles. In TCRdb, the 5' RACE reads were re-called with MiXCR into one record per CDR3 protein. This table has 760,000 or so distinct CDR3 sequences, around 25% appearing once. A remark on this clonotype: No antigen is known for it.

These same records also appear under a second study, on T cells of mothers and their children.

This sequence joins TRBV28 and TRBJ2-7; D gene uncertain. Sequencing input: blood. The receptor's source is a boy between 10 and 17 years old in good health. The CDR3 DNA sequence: TGTGCCAGCAAGTTGCCATCCAGCTACGAGCAGTACTTC. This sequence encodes CASKLPSSYEQYF.